These 22 T cell receptor beta chains were sequenced from one sample in a study of T cell repertoires in cytomegalovirus infection. TCRdb re-called the reads with MiXCR, one entry per CDR3 protein. The sample lists roughly 200,000 distinct CDR3 sequences, about 18% occurring once. Sequencing was performed on CD8+ T cells from PBMCs. The receptors derive from a human donor in good health (CMV status not recorded). Some clones in this sample may be carry-over from other donors' samples.

This clonotype was counted a few times. The rearrangement links TRBV4-1 to TRBJ2-7; weak D call: TRBD2 (5 bases). Looked up from germline, CDR1 is MGHRA and CDR2 is YSYEKL. This CDR3 is built from 15 residues. V shed 1 base and J shed 0 bases, with 10 bases lying between them. In DNA form, the CDR3 reads TGCGCCAGCAGCCAAGGAGCGGTGAGCTCCTACGAGCAGTACTTC. Translated, it gives CASSQGAVSSYEQYF.

Only one count was recorded for this clonotype. The chain uses TRBV4-1 and TRBJ1-2, with a weak D call TRBD1 (6 bases). The CDR3 loop spans 14 amino acids. From germline, CDR1 is MGHRA and CDR2 YSYEKL. Trimming took off 4 bases at V and 3 bases at J, with 12 bases between the two ends. The CDR3 reads CASSPGQLDYGYTF. For the CDR3, the DNA is TGCGCCAGCAGCCCCGGACAGCTAGACTATGGCTACACCTTC.

This clonotype appeared a few times. The chain uses TRBV7-2 and TRBJ1-1; TRBD1 might be the D (5 bases). The CDR3 loop spans 14 amino acids. CDR1 is SGHTA, CDR2 FQGNSA, per germline. V lost 5 bases, J lost 6 bases, and 16 bases lay in between. CDR3 coding DNA: TGTGCCAGCAGCCAAACCACAGGAGGACCTGAAGCTTTCTTT. Amino acid sequence: CASSQTTGGPEAFF.

This clonotype has a count of ten or more. The V gene is TRBV7-2, the J gene TRBJ1-1; D not certain. The CDR3 covers 12 residues. V shed 5 bases and J shed 5 bases, with 9 bases lying between them. CDR1 and CDR2 (germline): SGHTA, FQGNSA. CDR3 region: CASSPRPTEAFF. In nucleotides, the CDR3 is TGTGCCAGCAGCCCCCGTCCGACTGAAGCTTTCTTT.

The genes are TRBV25-1 and TRBJ2-5, with D possibly matching TRBD1 (5 bases). The V gene's germline CDR1 is MGHDK and CDR2 SYGVNS. The CDR3 consists of 13 residues. The germline V and J ends were trimmed by 7 bases and 3 bases, with 12 bases remaining between them. The CDR3 nucleotides are TGTGCCAGCAACGGGCAGGGTAAAGAGACCCAGTACTTC. Its translation: CASNGQGKETQYF.

The chain carries TRBV29-1 and TRBJ1-2; 7 nucleotides match TRBD1. Germline V gives CDR1 SQVTM, CDR2 ANQGSEA. This CDR3 has 13 residues. After removal of 6 bases from V and 7 bases from J, the junction contained 11 bases not matched to a gene. The CDR3 loop is CSVEDRTYSGYTF. In DNA form, the CDR3 reads TGCAGCGTCGAGGACAGGACATACTCTGGCTACACCTTC.

The gene calls are TRBV28 and TRBJ2-1; maybe TRBD2 (6 bases). The CDR3 contains 15 residues. Germline values: CDR1 MDHEN, CDR2 SYDVKM. V shed 4 bases and J shed 6 bases, with 16 bases lying between them. This CDR3 is CASSYAGRTGNEQFF. The CDR3 nucleotides are TGTGCCAGCAGTTACGCAGGGAGGACGGGCAATGAGCAGTTCTTC.

This chain connects TRBV29-1 to TRBJ1-1; 9 positions match TRBD1. This CDR3 has 13 amino acids. The germline V gene has CDR1 SQVTM and CDR2 ANQGSEA. Trimming cost V 6 bases and J 1 base; bases outside gene matches: 3. CDR3 loop: CSVGGQGNTEAFF. The CDR3 nucleotides read TGCAGCGTGGGGGGACAGGGGAACACTGAAGCTTTCTTT.

V is TRBV15 and J is TRBJ2-7; no reliable D call. Germline V gene data show CDR1 as LNHNV and CDR2 as YYDKDF (reference sequence). V gave up 2 bases and J gave up 0 bases, with 8 bases separating them. The CDR3 sequence is 14 residues long. The CDR3 coding sequence is TGTGCCACCAGCAGACGAGAGAGCTCCTACGAGCAGTACTTC. Translated: CATSRRESSYEQYF.

The chain carries TRBV5-6 and TRBJ2-7, with 7 bases aligning to TRBD1. The CDR3 has 16 residues. Per the germline V gene, CDR1 is SGHDT and CDR2 is YYEEEE. The junction had 12 bases not matched to a gene; V was cut back by 4 bases and J by 2 bases. CDR3 sequence reads: CASSQQIRDSAYEQYF. The CDR3 DNA sequence: TGTGCCAGCAGCCAACAAATCCGGGACAGCGCCTACGAGCAGTACTTC.

This clonotype appeared a few times. The chain employs TRBV29-1 and TRBJ1-1; D gene unclear. V gave up 4 bases and J gave up 4 bases, with 1 base separating them. The V gene's germline CDR1 is SQVTM and CDR2 ANQGSEA. The CDR3 has 9 residues. The CDR3: CSVGTEAFF. CDR3 bases: TGCAGCGTTGGCACTGAAGCTTTCTTT.

This clonotype was seen ten or more times. The chain's CDR3 is CASRDRRQEQFF. As DNA, the CDR3 is TGTGCCAGCAGGGACAGGAGGCAGGAGCAGTTCTTC. The V call is TRBV2, the J call TRBJ2-1; 7 bases map to TRBD1. Germline V gene sequence: CDR1 SNHLY, CDR2 FYNNEI. CDR3 length: 12 residues. Unmatched junction bases numbered 6, after V lost 6 bases and J lost 10 bases.

This chain links TRBV29-1 with TRBJ2-7; TRBD1 matches at 8 bases. The junction had 2 bases not matched to a gene; V was cut back by 2 bases and J by 5 bases. CDR3 length: 12 amino acids. Per germline, CDR1 SQVTM and CDR2 ANQGSEA. CDR3 protein: CSVEWTGNEQYF. CDR3 coding DNA: TGCAGCGTTGAATGGACAGGGAACGAGCAGTACTTC.

This chain links TRBV7-6 with TRBJ2-6, with D possibly matching TRBD1 (5 bases). The germline gives CDR1 SGHVS, CDR2 FNYEAQ. V gave up 3 bases and J gave up 0 bases, with 9 bases separating them. The CDR3 covers 16 residues. The CDR3 is CASSFDDSSGANVLTF. For the CDR3, the DNA is TGTGCCAGCAGCTTTGACGACAGCTCTGGGGCCAACGTCCTGACTTTC. The full variable domain, with the rest looked up from reference TRBV7-6 and TRBJ2-6, is GAGVSQSPRYKVTKRGQDVALRCDPISGHVSLYWYRQALGQGPEFLTYFNYEAQQDKSGLPNDRFSAERPEGSISTLTIQRTEQRDSAMYRCASSFDDSSGANVLTFGAGSRLTVL.

The rearrangement links TRBV9 to TRBJ1-1, with TRBD1 matching over 9 bases. The CDR3 is 16 residues long. V shed 3 bases, J shed 0 bases, and the junction held 6 bases outside the gene matches. Germline V gene sequence: CDR1 SGDLS, CDR2 YYNGEE. CDR3 residues: CASSASGTGMNTEAFF. CDR3 DNA: TGTGCCAGCAGCGCCTCCGGGACAGGGATGAACACTGAAGCTTTCTTT.

At least ten counts were recorded for this clonotype. V and J are TRBV12-3 or TRBV12-4 and TRBJ1-1, with 9 bases aligning to TRBD1. J was trimmed by 5 bases and V by 3 bases; bases with no gene match: 10. This CDR3 contains 16 residues. The CDR3, as DNA: TGTGCCAGCAGTTTTGGGGACAGGGCCCTTGCAACTGAAGCTTTCTTT. Amino acid sequence: CASSFGDRALATEAFF.

This clonotype was seen a few times. The V call is TRBV7-6, the J call TRBJ2-2; D is unresolved. The germline V gene encodes CDR1 SGHVS and CDR2 FNYEAQ. The CDR3 is made up of 12 amino acids. V was shortened by 4 bases and J by 5 bases, with 5 bases between the two germline ends. CDR3: CASSSRTGELFF. CDR3 nucleotide sequence: TGTGCCAGCAGCTCTCGGACCGGGGAGCTGTTTTTT.

This clonotype came up a few times. The chain has TRBV27 and TRBJ2-7; tentatively, D is TRBD1 (6 bases). CDR1 and CDR2 (germline): MNHEY, SMNVEV (reference sequence). The CDR3 has 14 amino acids. Trimming stripped 4 bases from V and 4 bases from J, with 14 bases between. The CDR3 here is CASSWEQGFYEQYF. In DNA, the CDR3 is TGTGCCAGCAGTTGGGAACAGGGTTTTTACGAGCAGTACTTC.

There are a few counts of this clonotype. The chain has TRBV7-2 and TRBJ1-1; D is possibly TRBD1 (5 bases). The CDR3 loop spans 15 amino acids. V was cut by 5 bases and J by 2 bases, with 15 bases left in between. Germline V gives CDR1 SGHTA, CDR2 FQGNSA. The CDR3 is CASSPAQEINTEAFF. CDR3 DNA: TGTGCCAGCAGCCCGGCACAGGAAATCAACACTGAAGCTTTCTTT.

This clonotype was detected only once. The chain links TRBV28 to TRBJ2-7, with 12 nucleotides matching TRBD1. Unmatched junction bases numbered 6, after V lost 5 bases and J lost 4 bases. Germline values: CDR1 MDHEN, CDR2 SYDVKM. The CDR3 length is 15 residues. The CDR3 reads CASSVRGQGAYEQYF. In nucleotides, the CDR3 is TGTGCCAGCAGTGTAAGGGGACAGGGGGCTTACGAGCAGTACTTC.

This clonotype appeared a few times. This chain uses TRBV5-6 with TRBJ2-2; TRBD1 matches at 7 bases. CDR3 size: 15 residues. Germline assignment: CDR1 SGHDT and CDR2 YYEEEE. Trimming removed 3 bases from V and 3 bases from J; junction bases left unmatched: 5. The CDR3 loop reads CASSSRDSYTGELFF. The CDR3 bases are TGTGCCAGCAGCTCGAGGGACAGCTACACCGGGGAGCTGTTTTTT.

The rearrangement uses TRBV12-3 or TRBV12-4 and TRBJ1-3; a possible D gene is TRBD1 (6 bases). V gave up 3 bases and J gave up 2 bases, with 8 bases separating them. CDR3 length: 14 residues. CDR3 residues: CASSFTGPGNTIYF. Here the CDR3 DNA reads TGTGCCAGCAGTTTCACAGGGCCTGGAAACACCATATATTTT.